Following are 14 T cell receptor beta chains from one sample sequenced in a study of CXCR3-negative and CXCR3-positive naive CD8 T cells. With UMI labels, 5' RACE was used to prepare the TRB cDNA libraries. TCRdb re-called the 5' RACE reads and gives one entry per CDR3 protein, without DNA. Its table records tens of thousands of distinct CDR3 sequences. These TCRs are of unknown antigen specificity. Overall study findings and caveats: In CXCR3-positive naive cells, the TRB CDR3s were more hydrophobic than in CXCR3-negative naive cells.

The sample consisted of naive CXCR3+ CD8+ T cells from blood. Subset defined: CD45RO-CCR7+CD27+CD95- naive CD8+ T cells expressing CXCR3 (TNR3+). These receptors were taken from a human donor in good health. Some clones in this sample may be carry-over from other donors' samples.

V and J are TRBV19 and TRBJ1-3; there is no DNA to check the TCRdb D call of TRBD1. The CDR3 has 17 residues. Per germline, CDR1 LNHDA and CDR2 SQIVND (reference sequence). The CDR3 here is CASRHNRGPNSGNTIYF.

The chain has TRBV12-3 or TRBV12-4 and TRBJ2-5; TCRdb designates TRBD1, a call that cannot be tested without DNA. CDR3 length: 16 amino acids. CDR3 in amino acids: CASSSNEDTGVRAQYF.

CDR3 amino acids: CASIPLAGTGFETQYF. The rearrangement joins TRBV28 to TRBJ2-5; TCRdb proposes TRBD1, but this gene call is untestable without DNA. The CDR3 extends over 16 amino acids. From germline, CDR1 is MDHEN and CDR2 SYDVKM.

The chain carries TRBV29-1 and TRBJ1-1; TCRdb lists TRBD1, though no DNA is available to test this call. There are 14 residues in the CDR3. Germline V gives CDR1 SQVTM, CDR2 ANQGSEA. The CDR3 sequence is CSVDLGDTGSEAFF.

The J gene is TRBJ2-7, the V gene TRBV20-1; TCRdb names TRBD2, which stays unverified in the absence of DNA. The CDR3 runs 13 residues. Germline V gives CDR1 DFQATT, CDR2 SNEGSKA (reference sequence). CDR3 residues: CSAREMGLVEQYF.

The CDR3 protein is CASSEVLGRPYEQYF. This rearrangement joins TRBV2 to TRBJ2-7; TCRdb proposes TRBD1, but this gene call is untestable without DNA. Germline V gives CDR1 SNHLY, CDR2 FYNNEI. The CDR3 runs to 15 residues.

The V call is TRBV6-6, the J call TRBJ2-1; there is no DNA to check the TCRdb D call of TRBD2. Germline values: CDR1 MNHNY, CDR2 SVGAGI (reference sequence). The CDR3 loop spans 14 amino acids. The CDR3 reads CASREGTAYNEQFF.

The CDR3 sequence: CSPRWMDEQFF. The genes are TRBV29-1 and TRBJ2-1. The CDR3 has 11 residues. Looked up from germline, CDR1 is SQVTM and CDR2 is ANQGSEA.

CDR3 sequence: CASRSTFIYGYTF. V gene TRBV7-9 combines with J gene TRBJ1-2. Germline assignment: CDR1 SEHNR and CDR2 FQNEAQ (reference sequence). The CDR3 runs to 13 residues.

This sequence joins TRBV28 and TRBJ2-7; TCRdb gives TRBD1 as the D gene, but with no DNA this cannot be confirmed. From germline, CDR1 is MDHEN and CDR2 SYDVKM. The CDR3 extends over 16 amino acids. This CDR3 is CASRGGDRVPHYEQYF.

This chain joins TRBV20-1 and TRBJ1-1. The CDR3 length is 13 residues. Germline V gives CDR1 DFQATT, CDR2 SNEGSKA (reference sequence). The CDR3 protein is CSRAGGMNTEAFF.

This chain uses TRBV7-9 with TRBJ1-1; TCRdb proposes TRBD1, but this gene call is untestable without DNA. The CDR3 length is 14 residues. The germline CDR1 and CDR2 sequences are SEHNR and FQNEAQ (reference sequence). The CDR3 loop is CASNRAGENTEAFF.

This rearrangement joins TRBV7-8 to TRBJ1-5; TCRdb's assignment of TRBD1 cannot be checked, as there is no DNA. Per the germline V gene, CDR1 is SGHVS and CDR2 is FQNEAQ. The length of the CDR3 is 15 residues. CDR3 loop: CASSPASGVTQPQHF.

The chain is built from TRBV15 and TRBJ2-7. CDR1 and CDR2 from the germline V gene are LNHNV and YYDKDF (reference sequence). The CDR3 extends over 18 amino acids. CDR3 loop: CATSREVGKHQGPYEQYF.